These 12 T cell receptor beta chains share one sample of origin, sequenced in a study of cytomegalovirus exposure and HLA in healthy donors. A multiplex PCR was run with 60 Vbeta primers and 13 Jbeta primers. The data were produced by immunoSEQ multiplex PCR, yet TCRdb's version contains in-frame clones alone and is incomplete. The data contain about 140,000 clones, roughly 8.8% of them singletons. Sequencing input: PBMCs. These receptors were obtained from a woman aged 40-49 years in good health and CMV-seropositive.

This clone occurred a few times. The chain recombines TRBV7-2 with TRBJ1-1, with D uncertain. V was shortened by 2 bases and J by 7 bases, with 14 bases between the two germline ends. Germline CDR1 is SGHTA and CDR2 is FQGNSA. This CDR3 comprises 14 residues. CDR3 DNA: TGTGCCAGCAGCTTAAGGGTCACAGCGGGTGAAGCTTTCTTT. Translated, it gives CASSLRVTAGEAFF. The whole variable domain, remainder taken from reference TRBV7-2 and TRBJ1-1, is GAGVSQSPSNKVTEKGKDVELRCDPISGHTALYWYRQSLGQGLEFLIYFQGNSAPDKSGLPSDRFSAERTGGSVSTLTIQRTQQEDSAVYLCASSLRVTAGEAFFGQGTRLTVV.

This clone has just a few counts. The chain recombines TRBV4-3 with TRBJ1-4; possible D gene TRBD1, 5 bases. This CDR3 comprises 16 residues. The germline gives CDR1 LGHNA, CDR2 YSLEER. The ends were cut back, 0 bases at V and 5 bases at J, with 13 bases in the middle. CDR3 region: CASSQDSGNGNEKLFF. The CDR3 region has the DNA TGCGCCAGCAGCCAAGATTCAGGGAACGGGAATGAAAAACTGTTTTTT.

The CDR3 region has the DNA TGTGCCAGCAGCTTAACTCCACCGGGGGGTCAGCCCCAGCATTTT. Its protein is CASSLTPPGGQPQHF. The J gene is TRBJ1-5, the V gene TRBV5-5, with D perhaps TRBD1 (5 bases). The ends were cut back, 2 bases at V and 6 bases at J, with 15 bases in the middle. The CDR3 runs 15 residues. CDR1 and CDR2 from the germline V gene are SGHKS and YYEKEE (reference sequence).

This clone was recorded a few times. The chain couples TRBV5-1 to TRBJ2-3; 7 positions agree with TRBD2. This CDR3 contains 16 residues. Per germline, CDR1 SGHRS and CDR2 YFSETQ. The V gene end was trimmed by 4 bases and the J gene end by 1 base; junction bases not matched to a gene: 9. CDR3 in DNA: TGCGCCAGCAGCCCGTGGACTAGAGACCGCACAGATACGCAGTATTTT. Translated: CASSPWTRDRTDTQYF.

This clone was counted a few times. The chain is built from TRBV21-1 and TRBJ1-5. TRBV21-1 is classified as a pseudogene. CDR3 length equals 17 residues. The CDR3 sequence: CASSKVVERGPPQPQHF. DNA of the CDR3: TGTGCCAGCAGCAAAGTTGTCGAGCGGGGGCCCCCTCAGCCCCAGCATTTT.

As regards this clone: The CDR3 carries no conserved terminal phenylalanine or tryptophan, so it likely arises from a read error. DNA of the CDR3: TGTGCCAGCAGCCCCTGGAGGCCGACGAGGGAGGGCTACACCCTC. This sequence encodes CASSPWRPTREGYTL. The chain couples TRBV5-4 to TRBJ1-2; D is unclear. Germline V gene data show CDR1 as SGHNT and CDR2 as YYREEE (reference sequence). The CDR3 has 15 residues. V lost 4 bases, J lost 8 bases, and 21 bases lay in between.

This clone turned up a few times. This sequence joins TRBV6-5 and TRBJ1-4; no reliable D call. The V end was cut by 3 bases, the J end by 5 bases, with 7 bases between. This CDR3 has 13 amino acids. CDR1 is MNHEY, CDR2 SVGAGI, per germline. The CDR3 DNA reads as TGTGCCAGCAGTTATAGTGAGAATGAAAAACTGTTTTTT. This gives the protein CASSYSENEKLFF.

The chain is built from TRBV4-2 and TRBJ1-2; 9 bases map to TRBD1. The CDR3 runs to 15 residues. After removal of 1 base from V and 7 bases from J, the junction contained 7 bases not matched to a gene. CDR1 LGHNA and CDR2 YNFKEQ come from the germline V gene. The CDR3 sequence is CASSQAVQGAPGYTF. As DNA, the CDR3 is TGTGCCAGCAGCCAAGCTGTACAGGGGGCGCCTGGCTACACCTTC.

This clone was observed a few times. CDR3 region: CASSSRGGGNQPQHF. The CDR3, as DNA: TGTGCCAGCAGCTCCAGGGGCGGTGGCAATCAGCCCCAGCATTTT. This chain joins TRBV7-2 and TRBJ1-5; TRBD1 might be the D (6 bases). CDR1 and CDR2 (germline): SGHTA, FQGNSA. The CDR3 length is 15 residues. The ends were cut back, 4 bases at V and 2 bases at J, with 12 bases in the middle.

This clone has just a few counts. The rearrangement joins TRBV5-4 to TRBJ1-4; D is uncertain. Germline V lookup: CDR1 SGHNT, CDR2 YYREEE (reference sequence). The V end lost 0 bases, the J end lost 7 bases, and 7 bases lay between the germline ends. This CDR3 comprises 13 residues. The CDR3 reads CASSLERVEKLFF. The DNA of the CDR3 is TGTGCCAGCAGCTTGGAGAGGGTTGAAAAACTGTTTTTT.

This clone was seen only a few times. The V and J genes are TRBV11-3 and TRBJ2-5, with a possible D match to TRBD2 (6 bases). CDR3 length: 17 residues. With 0 bases removed from V and 4 bases from J, the gap between germline ends came to 18 bases. CDR1 is SGHNT, CDR2 YENEEA, per germline. DNA for the CDR3: TGTGCCAGCAGCTTAGATCACGGCGGGGCGGAGAGAGAGACCCAGTACTTC. This encodes CASSLDHGGAERETQYF.

J is TRBJ2-1 and V is TRBV7-9, with TRBD1 matching over 9 bases. Germline assignment: CDR1 SEHNR and CDR2 FQNEAQ (reference sequence). V trimming: 6 bases; J trimming: 6 bases; junction bases outside the gene matches: 9. CDR3 length equals 15 residues. This CDR3 reads CASSYTGGSFNEQFF. The DNA for the CDR3 is TGTGCCAGCAGTTACACAGGGGGCTCGTTCAATGAGCAGTTCTTC.